This T cell receptor (beta chain) was identified in a study of beta chain features in type 1 diabetes. Study information: Investigators examined 107,917,701 sorted cells across all samples.

Sequenced material consisted of expressed TCRB transcripts (all of the isolated RNA was reverse transcribed). Profiling relied on immunoSEQ multiplex PCR, and the TCRdb table lists in-frame clones only, not all of them. Of about 660,000 clones in the sample, 11% to 15% were seen once. The V and J ends lost 3 bases and 2 bases, in that order; junction bases with no gene match: 6. The CDR3 is 16 residues long. In germline, CDR1 is SGHVS, CDR2 FNYEAQ. As regards this clone: Its antigen is not known.

Findings and caveats of the study: TCRB CDR3s were moderately but significantly shorter in Type 1 diabetes patients in all four CD4+ subsets.

The chain uses TRBV7-6 and TRBJ2-1; 8 bases agree with TRBD1. The origin of this receptor is a man in his late teens or twenties with type 1 diabetes. The sample consisted of naive CD4+ T cells from blood. The CDR3 sequence: CASSLAGQGPYNEQFF. The CDR3 DNA reads as TGTGCCAGCAGCTTGGCCGGACAGGGTCCCTACAATGAGCAGTTCTTC.